The rows below give T cell receptor beta chains drawn from one sample of a study of T cells in tuberculosis. Method: immunoSEQ multiplex PCR; TCRdb's copy keeps in-frame clones and lacks some. This sample has around 33,000 clones, with about 90% found just once. The sequencing sample was made of PBMCs. The receptor set was obtained from a donor under 30 with latent tuberculosis or without tuberculosis infection. Some clones in this sample may be carry-over from other donors' samples. CDR3s include the opening cysteine and the closing phenylalanine or tryptophan. Fields, in order: clone size, D gene, V gene, J gene, CDR3 DNA, CDR3 protein. The D gene is left open where the match is weak. Part of the rows lack a size; the others show once, few, many or a class for expanded clones.

clone_size: -; d_call: -; v_call: TRBV6-1; j_call: TRBJ1-2; cdr3_nt: TGTGCCAGCAGTACGAACGGGGGTAAGGGCTACACCTTC; cdr3_aa: CASSTNGGKGYTF
clone_size: -; d_call: -; v_call: TRBV30; j_call: TRBJ2-3; cdr3_nt: TGTGCCTGGGGCAGGAGCACAGATACGCAGTATTTT; cdr3_aa: CAWGRSTDTQYF
clone_size: -; d_call: -; v_call: TRBV28; j_call: TRBJ2-1; cdr3_nt: TGTGCCAGCAGTCCCTACTTAAACGTCGGTAACAATGAGCAGTTCTTC; cdr3_aa: CASSPYLNVGNNEQFF
clone_size: -; d_call: -; v_call: TRBV7-7; j_call: TRBJ2-4; cdr3_nt: TGTGCCAGCAGCTCCGTCGGGTTTACGACCAAAAACATTCAGTACTTC; cdr3_aa: CASSSVGFTTKNIQYF
clone_size: -; d_call: TRBD1; v_call: TRBV30; j_call: TRBJ1-1; cdr3_nt: TGTGCCTGTAACAGGGGGTCGACGAACACTGAAGCTTTCTTT; cdr3_aa: CACNRGSTNTEAFF
clone_size: -; d_call: TRBD1; v_call: TRBV28; j_call: TRBJ1-5; cdr3_nt: TGTGCCAGCAGTTCCGGGACAGGGGTTCATCAGCCCCAGCATTTT; cdr3_aa: CASSSGTGVHQPQHF
clone_size: -; d_call: -; v_call: TRBV25-1; j_call: TRBJ1-1; cdr3_nt: TGTGCCAGCAGGGAGGGTCTGGAGAACACTGAAGCTTTCTTT; cdr3_aa: CASREGLENTEAFF
clone_size: -; d_call: TRBD1; v_call: TRBV2; j_call: TRBJ2-7; cdr3_nt: TGTGCCAGCAGGGACAGGGGTGGGACCTACGAGCAGTACTTC; cdr3_aa: CASRDRGGTYEQYF
clone_size: -; d_call: TRBD1; v_call: TRBV27; j_call: TRBJ1-2; cdr3_nt: TGTGCCAGCAGCCCAGGGGGCGGGTTTCGGGGCTACACCTTC; cdr3_aa: CASSPGGGFRGYTF
clone_size: -; d_call: -; v_call: TRBV5-1; j_call: TRBJ2-3; cdr3_nt: TGCGCCAGCAGGGGTTGGGGGCTGACAGATACGCAGTATTTT; cdr3_aa: CASRGWGLTDTQYF
clone_size: once; d_call: -; v_call: TRBV6-5; j_call: TRBJ1-1; cdr3_nt: TGTGCCAGCAGTTACTCGATACCTCAGGCTGAAGCTTTCTTT; cdr3_aa: CASSYSIPQAEAFF
clone_size: -; d_call: -; v_call: TRBV7-8; j_call: TRBJ2-7; cdr3_nt: TGTGCCAGCAGCTTAGGAACAGGGACGGGATTGGGCGAGCAGTACTTC; cdr3_aa: CASSLGTGTGLGEQYF
clone_size: -; d_call: -; v_call: TRBV19; j_call: TRBJ2-4; cdr3_nt: TGTGCCAGTAGTATAGCGAGGGAGGACATTCAGTACTTC; cdr3_aa: CASSIAREDIQYF
clone_size: -; d_call: -; v_call: TRBV27; j_call: TRBJ2-2; cdr3_nt: TGTGCCAGCAGTTCGGACAGATATTTAGGGACCGGGGAGCTGTTTTTT; cdr3_aa: CASSSDRYLGTGELFF
clone_size: -; d_call: -; v_call: TRBV27; j_call: TRBJ1-2; cdr3_nt: TGTGCCAGCAGTTCCTCTGCGGGGGCGTCTGATGGCTACACCTTC; cdr3_aa: CASSSSAGASDGYTF
clone_size: -; d_call: -; v_call: TRBV18; j_call: TRBJ2-5; cdr3_nt: TGTGCCAGCTCACCACGAGGCTTCCAAGAGACCCAGTACTTC; cdr3_aa: CASSPRGFQETQYF
clone_size: -; d_call: TRBD2; v_call: TRBV15; j_call: TRBJ2-7; cdr3_nt: TGTGCCACCAGCCGGGGACTAGAATACGAGCAGTACTTC; cdr3_aa: CATSRGLEYEQYF
clone_size: -; d_call: -; v_call: TRBV19; j_call: TRBJ1-1; cdr3_nt: TGTGCCAGTAGTATAGTCCAGGGGCCTATCACTGAAGCTTTCTTT; cdr3_aa: CASSIVQGPITEAFF
clone_size: -; d_call: TRBD1; v_call: TRBV5-8; j_call: TRBJ1-2; cdr3_nt: TGTGCCAGCAGCTTGTTAGGGACAGGCAAAGCTAACTATGGCTACACCTTC; cdr3_aa: CASSLLGTGKANYGYTF
clone_size: -; d_call: TRBD2; v_call: TRBV28; j_call: TRBJ2-3; cdr3_nt: TGTGCCAGTCGGTCCCCCGAGGGAGGGCCGTGGGGAGATACGCAGTATTTT; cdr3_aa: CASRSPEGGPWGDTQYF
clone_size: -; d_call: -; v_call: TRBV12-5; j_call: TRBJ2-3; cdr3_nt: TGTGCTAGTGGTTTGGGTTTTGTAGGGGATACAGATACGCAGTATTTT; cdr3_aa: CASGLGFVGDTDTQYF
clone_size: -; d_call: TRBD1; v_call: TRBV2; j_call: TRBJ1-1; cdr3_nt: TGTGCCAGCATCCGGGACAGGGAAAGGGGAACTGAAGCTTTCTTT; cdr3_aa: CASIRDRERGTEAFF
clone_size: -; d_call: TRBD2; v_call: TRBV27; j_call: TRBJ2-7; cdr3_nt: TGTGCCAGCAGCCTATCGGGAGGCGGGGGCTACGAGCAGTACTTC; cdr3_aa: CASSLSGGGGYEQYF
clone_size: -; d_call: -; v_call: TRBV6-6; j_call: TRBJ1-1; cdr3_nt: TGTGCCAGCAGTTACAAGGGGGAAACTGAAGCTTTCTTT; cdr3_aa: CASSYKGETEAFF
clone_size: once; d_call: TRBD2; v_call: TRBV7-9; j_call: TRBJ2-3; cdr3_nt: TGTGCCAGCAGCGGAGGACTAGGAGATACGCAGTATTTT; cdr3_aa: CASSGGLGDTQYF
clone_size: -; d_call: TRBD1; v_call: TRBV7-8; j_call: TRBJ2-7; cdr3_nt: TGTGCCAGCAGCCCCGGGACAGCCCATGCCTACGAGCAGTACTTC; cdr3_aa: CASSPGTAHAYEQYF
clone_size: few; d_call: -; v_call: TRBV5-5; j_call: TRBJ2-2; cdr3_nt: TGTGCCAGCAGCCCAGGGCCGGCGAACACCGGGGAGCTGTTTTTT; cdr3_aa: CASSPGPANTGELFF
clone_size: -; d_call: -; v_call: TRBV28; j_call: TRBJ2-2; cdr3_nt: TGTGCCAGTGAAATTTCTGCGGGGACCGGGGAGCTGTTTTTT; cdr3_aa: CASEISAGTGELFF
clone_size: -; d_call: -; v_call: TRBV5-3; j_call: TRBJ1-5; cdr3_nt: TGTGCCAGAAGCTTGTATAACAGATATAGCAATCAGCCCCAGCATTTT; cdr3_aa: CARSLYNRYSNQPQHF
clone_size: -; d_call: TRBD1; v_call: TRBV5-1; j_call: TRBJ1-2; cdr3_nt: TGCGCCAGCAGCTTGGGAGGGGGCCAAGGGGGCTACACCTTC; cdr3_aa: CASSLGGGQGGYTF
clone_size: -; d_call: -; v_call: TRBV28; j_call: TRBJ1-6; cdr3_nt: TGTGCCAGCAGTTTCACCCAGGGTAAATCACCCCTCCACTTT; cdr3_aa: CASSFTQGKSPLHF
clone_size: -; d_call: -; v_call: TRBV11-2; j_call: TRBJ1-1; cdr3_nt: TGTGCCAGCAGCTTTACAGGGTCGAGCACTGAAGCTTTCTTT; cdr3_aa: CASSFTGSSTEAFF
clone_size: -; d_call: -; v_call: TRBV5-1; j_call: TRBJ2-7; cdr3_nt: TGCGCCAGCAGCCTGGGGACTGCGGGTGATTCGGGACTGAACTACGAGCAGTACTTC; cdr3_aa: CASSLGTAGDSGLNYEQYF
clone_size: -; d_call: TRBD1; v_call: TRBV28; j_call: TRBJ2-5; cdr3_nt: TGTGCCAGCAGTTTGGGGACAGGGGGGTACGAGACCCAGTACTTC; cdr3_aa: CASSLGTGGYETQYF
clone_size: -; d_call: -; v_call: TRBV2; j_call: TRBJ2-6; cdr3_nt: TGTGCCTCAACCAGCTCTGGGGCCAACGTCCTGACTTTC; cdr3_aa: CASTSSGANVLTF
clone_size: -; d_call: -; v_call: TRBV10-3; j_call: TRBJ1-2; cdr3_nt: TGTGCCATCATGACAGAAACTAACTATGGCTACACCTTC; cdr3_aa: CAIMTETNYGYTF
clone_size: -; d_call: -; v_call: TRBV27; j_call: TRBJ2-1; cdr3_nt: TGTGCCAGCAGTTTACACCGGGAGCTTGATGAGGGTGAGCAGTTCTTC; cdr3_aa: CASSLHRELDEGEQFF
clone_size: -; d_call: -; v_call: TRBV27; j_call: TRBJ2-5; cdr3_nt: TGTGCCACCTCAGTGACTAGAGAGACCCAGTACTTC; cdr3_aa: CATSVTRETQYF
clone_size: -; d_call: TRBD1; v_call: TRBV28; j_call: TRBJ2-1; cdr3_nt: TGTGCCAGCCGGGACAGGGTCGGGGATGAGCAGTTCTTC; cdr3_aa: CASRDRVGDEQFF
clone_size: few; d_call: -; v_call: TRBV21-1; j_call: TRBJ2-7; cdr3_nt: TGTGCCAGCAGCCATGAGGTATCCTACGAGCAGTACTTC; cdr3_aa: CASSHEVSYEQYF
clone_size: -; d_call: TRBD1; v_call: TRBV7-8; j_call: TRBJ2-7; cdr3_nt: TGTGCCAGCAGCTCGTCAGGGGGAACCTACGAGCAGTACTTC; cdr3_aa: CASSSSGGTYEQYF
clone_size: -; d_call: -; v_call: TRBV6-5; j_call: TRBJ2-2; cdr3_nt: TGTGCCAGCACCAGCACCGGGGAGCTGTTTTTT; cdr3_aa: CASTSTGELFF
clone_size: -; d_call: TRBD1; v_call: TRBV18; j_call: TRBJ1-2; cdr3_nt: TGTGCCAGCTCACCAGTTGAGACAGGGTCTGGCTACACCTTC; cdr3_aa: CASSPVETGSGYTF
clone_size: -; d_call: -; v_call: TRBV9; j_call: TRBJ2-3; cdr3_nt: TGTGCCAGCAGTCGTAGTATGGACAAGACGCAGTATTTT; cdr3_aa: CASSRSMDKTQYF
clone_size: -; d_call: TRBD1; v_call: TRBV27; j_call: TRBJ2-1; cdr3_nt: TGTGCCAGCAGTTGGAGTTTACCGGGACAGGGCAATGAGCAGTTCTTC; cdr3_aa: CASSWSLPGQGNEQFF
clone_size: -; d_call: -; v_call: TRBV10-1; j_call: TRBJ2-1; cdr3_nt: TGCGCCAGCAGTGAGTATGGGACTTGGAATAATGAGCAGTTCTTC; cdr3_aa: CASSEYGTWNNEQFF
clone_size: once; d_call: -; v_call: TRBV7-2; j_call: TRBJ2-7; cdr3_nt: TGTGCCAGCAGCTTACAGCGCGGGTCTCCCTACGAGCAGTACTTC; cdr3_aa: CASSLQRGSPYEQYF
clone_size: -; d_call: -; v_call: TRBV5-6; j_call: TRBJ1-1; cdr3_nt: TGTGCCAGCAGCTTCACGCGGGGCACTGAAGCTTTCTTT; cdr3_aa: CASSFTRGTEAFF
clone_size: -; d_call: -; v_call: TRBV6-4; j_call: TRBJ2-1; cdr3_nt: TGTGCCACCCTAACTCCAGACCTGATCGACAACAATGAGCAGTTCTTC; cdr3_aa: CATLTPDLIDNNEQFF
clone_size: -; d_call: -; v_call: TRBV6-1; j_call: TRBJ1-1; cdr3_nt: TGTGCCAGCAGTGTAAGGGGGACTGAAGCTTTCTTT; cdr3_aa: CASSVRGTEAFF
clone_size: -; d_call: -; v_call: TRBV11-2; j_call: TRBJ1-1; cdr3_nt: TGTGCCAGCAGCTTACTGGGACAAAACACTGAAGCTTTCTTT; cdr3_aa: CASSLLGQNTEAFF
clone_size: -; d_call: -; v_call: TRBV7-9; j_call: TRBJ2-2; cdr3_nt: TGTGCCAGCAGCCCGTTACGACAAGAGCGGGAGCTGTTTTTT; cdr3_aa: CASSPLRQERELFF
clone_size: -; d_call: TRBD2; v_call: TRBV11-2; j_call: TRBJ2-7; cdr3_nt: TGTGCCAGCAGCCTGCGGGGGTTAAGCTACGAGCAGTACTTC; cdr3_aa: CASSLRGLSYEQYF
clone_size: -; d_call: -; v_call: TRBV2; j_call: TRBJ1-4; cdr3_nt: TGTGCCAGCAAAAAAAATTTAGTGGTCACTAATGAAAAACTGTTTTTT; cdr3_aa: CASKKNLVVTNEKLFF